These 25 T cell receptor beta chains came from one sample sequenced in a study of regulatory T cells in long-lasting Graves disease. As for time point: persistent/refractory GD, antithyroid drugs over 5 years with positive TRAb. PBMCs were the source of the RNA used for TCR sequencing. The TCR beta library used iRepertoire HTBI primers with Arm-PCR amplification of CDR3. TCRdb passed the multiplex PCR reads through MiXCR, listing each CDR3 protein once. This sample carries a few hundred thousand distinct CDR3 sequences, 20% to 30% of them seen once, and the ten largest clones take about 26%. The material was peripheral blood mononuclear cells (PBMCs), obtained when the disease was refractory, from a patient treated with antithyroid drugs. These TCRs come from a female donor with Graves disease.

This clonotype was picked up a small number of times. This rearrangement joins TRBV7-2 to TRBJ2-2, with D perhaps matching TRBD1 (7 bases). V was cut by 1 base and J by 8 bases, with 17 bases left in between. This CDR3 has 16 residues. Germline V gives CDR1 SGHTA, CDR2 FQGNSA. In nucleotides, the CDR3 is TGTGCCAGCAGCTTAGTAGGGGGCGGGAATGGAGGGGAGCTGTTTTTT. Residues: CASSLVGGGNGGELFF.

This clonotype came up many times. The chain couples TRBV2 to TRBJ1-2; D is possibly TRBD1 (5 bases). From germline, CDR1 is SNHLY and CDR2 FYNNEI. V was pared by 1 base and J by 7 bases, with 16 bases between. CDR3 length equals 15 residues. The CDR3 region has the DNA TGTGCCAGCAGTGAAGTAGGATCGGGGGTTAGTGGCTACACCTTC. Translating gives CASSEVGSGVSGYTF.

There are a few counts of this clonotype. The chain links TRBV25-1 to TRBJ1-2; D remains unclear. The CDR3 sequence is 15 residues long. V was clipped by 1 base and J by 4 bases, with 13 bases between them. Germline lookup yields CDR1 MGHDK and CDR2 SYGVNS. The CDR3 region has the DNA TGTGCCAGCAGTGAATGGAGGGCGCGCCTCTATGGCTACACCTTC. This gives the protein CASSEWRARLYGYTF.

This clonotype was counted between two and nine times. The V call is TRBV5-6, the J call TRBJ1-1, with D possibly being TRBD1 (5 bases). The CDR3 is made up of 14 amino acids. Germline CDR1 is SGHDT and CDR2 is YYEEEE. Trimming pared 0 bases from V and 6 bases from J, leaving 12 bases between. CDR3 amino acids: CASSLDRWSAEAFF. CDR3 DNA sequence: TGTGCCAGCAGCTTGGACAGGTGGAGCGCTGAAGCTTTCTTT.

This clonotype was detected only once. A much larger clone lies a single base off, so this may be a read error. V and J are TRBV20-1 and TRBJ1-2; D not certain. The CDR3 runs 13 residues. Germline CDR1 and CDR2: DFQATT and SNEGSKA (reference sequence). The CDR3 region has the DNA TGCGGTGCTATGGGCCGCGCTGACTATGGCTACACCTTC. This gives the protein CGAMGRADYGYTF.

This clonotype showed up many times. The V call is TRBV28, the J call TRBJ2-7, with D unresolved. The V end was cut by 4 bases, the J end by 9 bases, with 16 bases between. Germline-derived CDR1 and CDR2 are MDHEN and SYDVKM. The CDR3 is 13 amino acids. CDR3 nucleotides: TGTGCCAGCAGTTCCTATACCGTACATGGGCAGTACTTC. Its translation is CASSSYTVHGQYF. The full variable domain, with the rest looked up from reference TRBV28 and TRBJ2-7, is DVKVTQSSRYLVKRTGEKVFLECVQDMDHENMFWYRQDPGLGLRLIYFSYDVKMKEKGDIPEGYSVSREKKERFSLILESASTNQTSMYLCASSSYTVHGQYFGPGTRLTVT.

The chain has TRBV7-2 and TRBJ2-2; 13 positions match TRBD2. The CDR3 runs to 15 residues. The germline V gene encodes CDR1 SGHTA and CDR2 FQGNSA. With 5 bases clipped from V and 7 bases from J, the junction kept 4 bases outside the gene matches. The CDR3 nucleotides read TGTGCCAGCAGCCGTCGGACTAGCGGGAGCGGGGAGCTGTTTTTT. This encodes CASSRRTSGSGELFF.

At least ten counts were recorded for this clonotype. The chain joins TRBV30 to TRBJ1-4; 7 bases agree with TRBD1. The germline V gene encodes CDR1 GTSNPN and CDR2 SVGIG (reference sequence). V shed 3 bases and J 7 bases; nucleotides not matched to a gene: 8. CDR3 length: 14 residues. The CDR3 coding sequence is TGTGCCTGGAGGATCGACAGGGAACCTGAAAAACTGTTTTTT. Amino acids: CAWRIDREPEKLFF.

This clonotype was observed a handful of times. The chain employs TRBV27 and TRBJ2-2; D ambiguous. Germline assignment: CDR1 MNHEY and CDR2 SMNVEV (reference sequence). Trimming took 5 bases from V and 10 from J, leaving 14 bases between them. The CDR3 is 13 amino acids. The CDR3 reads CASSPLPGMELFF. The CDR3 DNA sequence: TGTGCCAGCAGTCCTCTTCCGGGCATGGAGCTGTTTTTT.

This clonotype appeared many times. The CDR3 reads CASSFSLAGKPYGTQYF. CDR3 in DNA: TGTGCCAGCAGTTTTAGCCTAGCGGGCAAGCCGTACGGGACCCAGTACTTC. The chain links TRBV28 to TRBJ2-5; 8 bases map to TRBD2. CDR1 and CDR2 (germline): MDHEN, SYDVKM. The CDR3 has 17 amino acids. J was trimmed by 7 bases and V by 3 bases; bases with no gene match: 16.

Notes on this clonotype: The final CDR3 position lacks the conserved phenylalanine or tryptophan, pointing to a likely read error. The DNA is left out, because the CDR3 cannot be placed on it with certainty; the CDR3 is given as TCRdb lists it. The chain combines TRBV7-9 with TRBJ2-5; TRBD1, the D gene given by the table, was not confirmed from the DNA. The CDR3 totals 13 residues, both ends included. Germline V gene lookup returns CDR1 SEHNR and CDR2 FQNEAQ (reference sequence). The CDR3 here is CASSLFRDSPLYL.

About this clonotype itself: A much larger clone lies one base from this, so it may be a read error. V is TRBV29-1 and J is TRBJ2-5, with TRBD2 matching over 7 bases. The V segment lost 2 bases and the J segment 7 bases; nucleotides outside the gene matches: 13. CDR1 SQVTM and CDR2 ANQGSEA come from the germline V gene. This CDR3 has 15 amino acids. The CDR3, as DNA: TGCAGCGTTGAACTCGGGAGTGGGAGGGAAGGGACCCAGTACTTC. Protein: CSVELGSGREGTQYF.

This clonotype was seen repeatedly, ten times or more. This CDR3 reads CASSAGGDGYTF. In DNA, the CDR3 is TGTGCCAGCAGCGCGGGGGGGGATGGCTACACCTTC. The V and J genes are TRBV11-3 and TRBJ1-2, with D perhaps matching TRBD1 (5 bases). The V end was cut by 5 bases, the J end by 6 bases, with 10 bases between. The CDR3 length is 12 residues. The germline V gene encodes CDR1 SGHNT and CDR2 YENEEA.

In the case of this clonotype: Compared with germline, one end of the junction differs, possibly owing to a read error. This chain joins TRBV10-3 and TRBJ1-2, with 9 bases that match TRBD1. The CDR3 runs to 16 residues. Germline V lookup: CDR1 ENHRY, CDR2 SYGVKD. For the CDR3, the DNA is TGTGCCATCGGTGAGTCGGGGGACAGGGTTAAGTATGGCTACACCTTC. It translates to CAIGESGDRVKYGYTF.

The chain links TRBV16 to TRBJ1-5; TRBD1 aligns across 7 bases. The V gene's germline CDR1 is KGHSY and CDR2 FQNENV. The CDR3 is 14 amino acids. In nucleotides, the CDR3 is TGTGTCGGCAGCCAAGACAGGGACAATCAGCCCCAGCATTTT. Translation gives CVGSQDRDNQPQHF.

This clonotype was recorded a few times. V usage is TRBV20-1 and J usage is TRBJ2-7; D is perhaps TRBD2 (6 bases). Germline V gene data show CDR1 as DFQATT and CDR2 as SNEGSKA (reference sequence). CDR3 size: 15 residues. Between the trimmed V and J ends, which lost 4 bases and 5 bases, there was a span of 21 bases. CDR3 DNA sequence: TGCAGTGCTATTCGACTCTGGAGGGCCGGCAACGAGCAGTACTTC. As protein: CSAIRLWRAGNEQYF.

This clonotype has at least ten counts. The chain joins TRBV7-2 to TRBJ2-7, with a possible D match to TRBD1 (6 bases). CDR3 length equals 13 residues. Per germline, CDR1 SGHTA and CDR2 FQGNSA. With 6 bases removed from V and 5 bases from J, the gap between germline ends came to 14 bases. The CDR3 sequence: CASRITGFHEQYF. In DNA, the CDR3 is TGTGCCAGCAGGATTACAGGGTTCCACGAGCAGTACTTC.

This clonotype was recorded many times. The chain combines TRBV7-2 with TRBJ2-7, with 10 bases fitting TRBD1. This CDR3 has 15 amino acids. With V trimmed by 5 bases and J by 0 bases, 4 bases remained unmatched. Germline lookup yields CDR1 SGHTA and CDR2 FQGNSA. The CDR3 DNA sequence: TGTGCCAGCAGCCCGACAGGGGGCAACTCCTACGAGCAGTACTTC. Its translation: CASSPTGGNSYEQYF.

A few counts support this clonotype. CDR3 loop: CASSYGRRNSPLHF. CDR3 coding DNA: TGTGCCAGCAGCTACGGACGGAGAAATTCACCCCTCCACTTT. V usage is TRBV3-1 and J usage is TRBJ1-6; D ambiguous. The CDR3 totals 14 residues. V gave up 5 bases and J gave up 7 bases, with 12 bases separating them. The V gene's germline CDR1 is LGHDT and CDR2 YNNKEL (reference sequence).

The CDR3 reads CSAWDRGHEQYF. CDR3 DNA sequence: TGCAGTGCCTGGGACAGGGGACACGAGCAGTACTTC. The chain uses TRBV20-1 and TRBJ2-7; 10 bases are shared with TRBD1. The CDR3 has 12 residues. Germline CDR1 is DFQATT and CDR2 is SNEGSKA (reference sequence). Trimming at V came to 6 bases and at J to 5 bases, leaving 4 bases not matched to a gene.

This chain joins TRBV7-9 and TRBJ2-7; a possible D gene is TRBD2 (6 bases). Germline V lookup: CDR1 SEHNR, CDR2 FQNEAQ (reference sequence). Between the trimmed V and J ends, which lost 5 bases and 7 bases, there was a span of 18 bases. This CDR3 region has 14 residues. The CDR3 bases are TGTGCCAGCAGCCCCGAGGGACTTTATCTGGAGCAGTACTTC. Amino acid sequence: CASSPEGLYLEQYF.

This clonotype came up many times. The J gene is TRBJ1-1, the V gene TRBV30; D perhaps matches TRBD1 (6 bases). CDR1 is GTSNPN, CDR2 SVGIG, per germline (reference sequence). The CDR3 contains 13 residues. The ends were cut back, 7 bases at V and 1 base at J, with 13 bases in the middle. CDR3 coding DNA: TGTGCCTTTGCGGGACACCCGAACACTGAAGCTTTCTTT. Amino acid sequence: CAFAGHPNTEAFF.

The rearrangement joins TRBV6-1 to TRBJ1-2; 10 bases are a match to TRBD1. The CDR3 covers 14 residues. J lost 3 bases, V lost 6 bases, and 4 bases had no gene match. In germline, CDR1 is MNHNS, CDR2 SASEGT. CDR3 sequence (DNA): TGTGCCAGCAGACGAGGGACAGGGGACTATGGCTACACCTTC. Its protein is CASRRGTGDYGYTF.

This clonotype was recorded many times. The chain uses TRBV12-3 or TRBV12-4 and TRBJ2-7, with D possibly being TRBD2 (6 bases). The CDR3 sequence is 16 residues long. The germline V and J ends were trimmed by 2 bases and 4 bases, with 18 bases remaining between them. The CDR3, as DNA: TGTGCCAGCAGTTTAAGGTTTGCGGGGCGCGGGTACGAGCAGTACTTC. This encodes CASSLRFAGRGYEQYF.

The table lists this clonotype with many counts. The rearrangement uses TRBV19 and TRBJ1-1, with D tentatively TRBD1 (6 bases). The germline V gene has CDR1 LNHDA and CDR2 SQIVND (reference sequence). CDR3 length: 15 residues. V was shortened by 7 bases and J by 0 bases, with 15 bases between the two germline ends. This chain's CDR3 is CASKSDRVMNTEAFF. The DNA for the CDR3 is TGTGCCAGTAAATCGGACAGAGTCATGAACACTGAAGCTTTCTTT.